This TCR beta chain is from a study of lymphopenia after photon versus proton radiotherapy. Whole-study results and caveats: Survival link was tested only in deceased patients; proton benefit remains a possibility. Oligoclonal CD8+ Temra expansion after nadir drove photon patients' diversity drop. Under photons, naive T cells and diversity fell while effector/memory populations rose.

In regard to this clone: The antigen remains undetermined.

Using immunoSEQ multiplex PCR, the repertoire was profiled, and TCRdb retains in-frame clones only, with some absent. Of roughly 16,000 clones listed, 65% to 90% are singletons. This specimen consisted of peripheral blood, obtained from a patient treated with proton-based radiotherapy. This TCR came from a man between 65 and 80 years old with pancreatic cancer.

CDR3 nucleotide sequence: TGTGCCAGTAGTATAGATGGGCAGCAGCCCCAGCATTTT. Translated, it gives CASSIDGQQPQHF. The chain is built from TRBV19 and TRBJ1-5; D gene uncertain. Per the germline V gene, CDR1 is LNHDA and CDR2 is SQIVND (reference sequence). Trimming stripped 0 bases from V and 7 bases from J, with 7 bases between. This CDR3 contains 13 residues.